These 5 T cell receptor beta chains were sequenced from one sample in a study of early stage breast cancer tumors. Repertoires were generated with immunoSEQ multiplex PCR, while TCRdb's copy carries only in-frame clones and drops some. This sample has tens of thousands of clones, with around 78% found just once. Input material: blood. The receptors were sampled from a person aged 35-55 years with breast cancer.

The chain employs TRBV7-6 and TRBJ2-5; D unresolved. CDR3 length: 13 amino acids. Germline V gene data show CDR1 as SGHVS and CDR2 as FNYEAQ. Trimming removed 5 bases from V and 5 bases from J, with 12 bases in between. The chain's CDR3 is CASSAMVVETQYF. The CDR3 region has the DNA TGTGCCAGCAGCGCGATGGTAGTGGAGACCCAGTACTTC.

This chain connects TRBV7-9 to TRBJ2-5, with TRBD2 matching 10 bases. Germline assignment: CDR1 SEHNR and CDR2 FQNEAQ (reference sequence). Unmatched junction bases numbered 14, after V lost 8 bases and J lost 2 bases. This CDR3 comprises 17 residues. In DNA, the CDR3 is TGTGCCAGCCTATCTAGCGGGAGTTACAGCGGTCAAGAGACCCAGTACTTC. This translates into CASLSSGSYSGQETQYF. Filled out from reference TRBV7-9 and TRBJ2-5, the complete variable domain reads DTGVSQNPRHKITKRGQNVTFRCDPISEHNRLYWYRQTLGQGPEFLTYFQNEAQLEKSRLLSDRFSAERPKGSFSTLEIQRTEQGDSAMYLCASLSSGSYSGQETQYFGPGTRLLVL.

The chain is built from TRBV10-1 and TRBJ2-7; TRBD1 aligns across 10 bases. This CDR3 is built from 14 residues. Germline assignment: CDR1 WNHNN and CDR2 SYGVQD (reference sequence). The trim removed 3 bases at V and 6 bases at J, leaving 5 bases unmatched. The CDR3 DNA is TGCGCCAGCAGTGATGAGACAGGGGGCGGCGAGCAGTACTTC. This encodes CASSDETGGGEQYF.

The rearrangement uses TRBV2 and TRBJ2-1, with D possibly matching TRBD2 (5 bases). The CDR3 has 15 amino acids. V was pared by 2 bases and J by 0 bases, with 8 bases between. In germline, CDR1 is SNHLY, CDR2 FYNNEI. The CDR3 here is CASSEPGISYNEQFF. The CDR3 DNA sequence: TGTGCCAGCAGTGAACCGGGAATCTCCTACAATGAGCAGTTCTTC.

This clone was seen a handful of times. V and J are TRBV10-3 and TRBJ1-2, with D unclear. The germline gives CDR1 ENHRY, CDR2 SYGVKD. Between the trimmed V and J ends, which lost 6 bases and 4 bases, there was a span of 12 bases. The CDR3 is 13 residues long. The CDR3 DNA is TGTGCCATCAGACCCGACGGCTCCTATGGCTACACCTTC. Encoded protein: CAIRPDGSYGYTF.